This T cell receptor beta chain is from a study of response to subunit inactivated influenza vaccine (dated by TCRdb to about 2018). With regard to the full study: Deep quantitative profiling of the T cell receptor repertoire was used in the study to follow responses to a trivalent subunit inactivated influenza vaccine.

Here is what the overall study found, with its caveats: The authors proposed that each seasonal influenza vaccination may bring in only a limited number of new T cells.

The protocol used for the library was RT-PCR. This sample was sequenced with an Illumina HiSeq 2500. TCRdb reworked the public reads: Q25 trimming with fastp, MiXCR clone assembly, productive beta chains retained. Entries that share a CDR3 protein sequence are merged under the most common genes and DNA. In this sample the table shows 590,000 or so distinct CDR3 sequences, about 15% of which occur a single time. Jointly, the top ten make up 6.5% to 8% of the sample. This clonotype was recorded at least ten times. Its antigen has not been determined. Nothing much larger sits one base from this clone, and base qualities are not available. This TCR was recovered from a man aged 50 or older who received an inactivated influenza vaccine. Donor details come from another sample of the same person, matched by shared clones. This specimen was PBMCs from blood, taken 14 to 15 days before vaccination.

CDR3 protein: CATWTVNTGELFF. The DNA reads TGTGCCACCTGGACGGTGAACACCGGGGAGCTGTTTTTT. Rearrangement joined TRBV6-2 or TRBV6-3 to TRBJ2-2; no confident D gene assignment can be made. CDR1 and CDR2, per the germline V gene, are MNHEY and SVGEGT. Relative to germline, V is 10 bases shorter and J is 1 base shorter, with 10 bases between their ends. The CDR3 has 13 amino acids, counting the end cysteine and phenylalanine. CDR3 DNA is the only sequence kept; it has 39 bases, read in frame from the first base.